Listed below are T cell receptor beta chains from one sample, sequenced in a study of blood T cell repertoires in COVID-19. Method: immunoSEQ multiplex PCR; TCRdb's copy keeps in-frame clones and lacks some. The data hold about 130,000 clones, with 79% observed a single time. Sequencing was done on a sample of peripheral blood. The receptor set was obtained from a man between 40 and 49 years old with active or convalescent COVID-19. The CDR3 runs from the conserved cysteine through the conserved F or W.

v_gene,j_gene,len,CDR3aa
TRBV28,TRBJ2-6,18,CASRPSRGRGSGANVLTF
TRBV20-1,TRBJ2-1,17,CSASDLSGPAIDGEQFF
TRBV7-6,TRBJ2-7,15,CASSLLGLAGGEQYF
TRBV29-1,TRBJ1-1,11,CSVQGQTEAFF
TRBV19,TRBJ2-5,14,CASSSEVGGQTQYF
TRBV18,TRBJ2-2,17,CASSPPTAVHLTGELFF
TRBV28,TRBJ1-1,13,CASRGGQGTEAFF
TRBV6-5,TRBJ1-4,14,CASSLLMSGEKLFF
TRBV6-2/TRBV6-3,TRBJ2-5,14,CASSPGLAGETQYF
TRBV5-1,TRBJ2-2,14,CASRGVSDTGELFF
TRBV28,TRBJ1-4,15,CASSLDPRTNEKLFF
TRBV30,TRBJ2-7,11,CAWSIGDEQYF
TRBV28,TRBJ1-2,17,CASSSAEGVRISYGYTF
TRBV2,TRBJ1-2,14,CASRNSWGGDGYTF
TRBV6-5,TRBJ1-2,14,CASRGLLGAGGYTF
TRBV4-2,TRBJ2-3,15,CASSQDPLANRPQYF
TRBV29-1,TRBJ2-7,12,CSVTGTSDEQYF
TRBV4-2,TRBJ2-5,18,CASSQDSGTSGQLETQYF
TRBV5-1,TRBJ2-3,18,CASSLAVGLAGGADTQYF
TRBV14,TRBJ1-6,12,CASSQGGSPLHF
TRBV7-9,TRBJ1-2,14,CASSPRTSVYGYTF
TRBV29-1,TRBJ1-2,12,CSVEENRDRYTF
TRBV2,TRBJ1-1,15,CASSSQWGGWTEAFF
TRBV27,TRBJ2-7,14,CASSYQGAHYEQYF
TRBV15,TRBJ2-7,14,CATSRDRSAVEQYF
TRBV4-3,TRBJ1-5,16,CASSQEYRATAQPQHF
TRBV13,TRBJ1-2,13,CASSPRELYGYTF
TRBV5-5,TRBJ1-5,15,CASSLVNGVGQPQHF
TRBV11-2,TRBJ1-4,18,CASSLSPGLLNGNEKLFF
TRBV6-2/TRBV6-3,TRBJ2-5,12,CASSYPQETQYF
TRBV7-6,TRBJ2-7,13,CASSLGTNYEQYF
TRBV2,TRBJ1-3,14,CASSGLLEGNTIYF
TRBV28,TRBJ2-1,17,CASTPGSGRPGDNEQFF
TRBV28,TRBJ2-5,13,CASKGAGLETQYF
TRBV4-3,TRBJ1-5,18,CASSQDPRAGGSGQPQHF
TRBV9,TRBJ2-3,14,CASSNDGSTDTQYF
TRBV25-1,TRBJ2-5,12,CASRGGGETQYF
TRBV30,TRBJ1-6,15,CAWSGSRGNNSPLHF
TRBV4-3,TRBJ1-5,16,CASSQDYGGNNQPQHF
TRBV4-2,TRBJ2-2,16,CASSHEGNSGAGELFF
TRBV7-6,TRBJ2-1,15,CASSLGGTMNNEQFF
TRBV7-9,TRBJ1-1,14,CASSPIQGNTEAFF
TRBV4-3,TRBJ2-1,14,CASSRGRDGYEQFF
TRBV30,TRBJ1-5,14,CAWSGTGGNQPQHF
TRBV19,TRBJ2-1,15,CASGLAGGPYNEQFF